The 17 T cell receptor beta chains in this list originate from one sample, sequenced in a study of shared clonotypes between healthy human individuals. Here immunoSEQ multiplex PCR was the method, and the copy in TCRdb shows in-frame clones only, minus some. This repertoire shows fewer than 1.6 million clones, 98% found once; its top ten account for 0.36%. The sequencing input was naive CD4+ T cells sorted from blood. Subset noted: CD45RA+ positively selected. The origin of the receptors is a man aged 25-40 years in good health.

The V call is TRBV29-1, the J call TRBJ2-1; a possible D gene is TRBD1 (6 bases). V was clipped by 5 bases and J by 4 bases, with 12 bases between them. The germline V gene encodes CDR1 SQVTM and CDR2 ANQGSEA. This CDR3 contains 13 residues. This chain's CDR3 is CSVCDRSYNEQFF. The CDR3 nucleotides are TGCAGCGTTTGTGACAGGTCATACAATGAGCAGTTCTTC.

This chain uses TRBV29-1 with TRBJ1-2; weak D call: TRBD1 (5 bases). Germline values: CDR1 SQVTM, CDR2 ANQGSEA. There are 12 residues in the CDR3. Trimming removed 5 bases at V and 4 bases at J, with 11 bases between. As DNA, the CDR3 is TGCAGCGTTTCAGGGAGCGGCTATGGCTACACCTTC. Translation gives CSVSGSGYGYTF.

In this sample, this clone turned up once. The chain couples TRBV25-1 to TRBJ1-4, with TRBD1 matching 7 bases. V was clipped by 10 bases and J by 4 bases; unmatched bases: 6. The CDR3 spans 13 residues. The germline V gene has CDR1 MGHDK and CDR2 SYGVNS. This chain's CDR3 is CATRQGFNEKLFF. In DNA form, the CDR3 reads TGTGCCACGCGACAGGGTTTTAATGAAAAACTGTTTTTT.

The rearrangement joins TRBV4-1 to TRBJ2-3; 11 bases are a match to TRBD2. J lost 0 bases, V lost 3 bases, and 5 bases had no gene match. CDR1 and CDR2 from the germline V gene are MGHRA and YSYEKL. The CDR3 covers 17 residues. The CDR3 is CASSHGGLAGSTDTQYF. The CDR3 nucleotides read TGCGCCAGCAGCCATGGAGGACTAGCGGGCAGCACAGATACGCAGTATTTT.

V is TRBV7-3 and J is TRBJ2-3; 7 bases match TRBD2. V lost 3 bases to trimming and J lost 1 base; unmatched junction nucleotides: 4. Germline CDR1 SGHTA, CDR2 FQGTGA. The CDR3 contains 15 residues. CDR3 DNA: TGTGCCAGCAGCTTTTCAGGACTAGGCACAGATACGCAGTATTTT. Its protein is CASSFSGLGTDTQYF.

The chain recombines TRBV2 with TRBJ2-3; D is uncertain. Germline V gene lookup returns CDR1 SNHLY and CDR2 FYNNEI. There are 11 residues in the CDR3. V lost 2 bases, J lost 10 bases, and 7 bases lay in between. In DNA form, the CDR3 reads TGTGCCAGCAGTGAATCCGGATCGCAGTATTTT. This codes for CASSESGSQYF.

DNA for the CDR3: TGCAGCGTTGGATCTCTCCTTGGAGAAAAACTGTTTTTT. It codes for CSVGSLLGEKLFF. V usage is TRBV29-1 and J usage is TRBJ1-4, with D unresolved. CDR1 is SQVTM, CDR2 ANQGSEA, per germline. This CDR3 contains 13 residues. V was trimmed by 4 bases and J by 8 bases, leaving 14 bases between them.

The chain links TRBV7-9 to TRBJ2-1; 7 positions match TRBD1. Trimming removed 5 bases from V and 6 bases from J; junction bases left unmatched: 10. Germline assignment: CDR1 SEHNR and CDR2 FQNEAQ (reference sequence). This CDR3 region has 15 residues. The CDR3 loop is CASSLRGYRGNEQFF. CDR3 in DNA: TGTGCCAGCAGCCTTAGAGGGTACAGGGGCAATGAGCAGTTCTTC. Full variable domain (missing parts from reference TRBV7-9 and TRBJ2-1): DTGVSQNPRHKITKRGQNVTFRCDPISEHNRLYWYRQTLGQGPEFLTYFQNEAQLEKSRLLSDRFSAERPKGSFSTLEIQRTEQGDSAMYLCASSLRGYRGNEQFFGPGTRLTVL.

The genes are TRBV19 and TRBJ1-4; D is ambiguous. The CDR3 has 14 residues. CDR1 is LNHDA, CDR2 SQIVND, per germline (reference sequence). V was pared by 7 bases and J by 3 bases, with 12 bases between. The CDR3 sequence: CASNPDAANEKLFF. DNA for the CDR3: TGTGCCAGTAACCCTGACGCGGCTAATGAAAAACTGTTTTTT.

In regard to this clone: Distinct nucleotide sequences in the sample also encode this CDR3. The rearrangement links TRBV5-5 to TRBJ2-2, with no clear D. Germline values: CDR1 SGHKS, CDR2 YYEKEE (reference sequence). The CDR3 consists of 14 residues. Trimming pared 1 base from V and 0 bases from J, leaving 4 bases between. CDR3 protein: CASSLTANTGELFF. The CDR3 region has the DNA TGTGCCAGCAGCTTGACCGCGAACACCGGGGAGCTGTTTTTT.

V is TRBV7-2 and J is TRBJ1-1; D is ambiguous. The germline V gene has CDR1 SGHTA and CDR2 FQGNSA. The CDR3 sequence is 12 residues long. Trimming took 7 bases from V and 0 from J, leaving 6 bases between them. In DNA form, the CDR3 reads TGTGCCAGCACGTTGATGAACACTGAAGCTTTCTTT. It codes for CASTLMNTEAFF.

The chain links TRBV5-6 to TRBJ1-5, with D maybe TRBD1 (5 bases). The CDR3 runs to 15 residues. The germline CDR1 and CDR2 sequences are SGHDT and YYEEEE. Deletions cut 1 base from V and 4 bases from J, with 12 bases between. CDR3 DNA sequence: TGTGCCAGCAGCTTGAACGGGGGGGTAAATCAGCCCCAGCATTTT. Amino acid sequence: CASSLNGGVNQPQHF.

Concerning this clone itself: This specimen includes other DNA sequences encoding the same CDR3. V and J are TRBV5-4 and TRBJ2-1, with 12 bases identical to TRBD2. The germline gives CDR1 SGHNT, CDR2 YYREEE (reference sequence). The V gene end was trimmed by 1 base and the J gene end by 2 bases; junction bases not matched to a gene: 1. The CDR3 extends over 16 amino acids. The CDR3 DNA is TGTGCCAGCAGCTTGAGGACTAGCGGGACCTACAATGAGCAGTTCTTC. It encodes CASSLRTSGTYNEQFF.

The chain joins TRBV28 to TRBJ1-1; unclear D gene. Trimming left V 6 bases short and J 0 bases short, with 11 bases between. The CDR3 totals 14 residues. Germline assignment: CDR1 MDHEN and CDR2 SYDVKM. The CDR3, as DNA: TGTGCCAGCAGGGGGTTGGGTATGAACACTGAAGCTTTCTTT. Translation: CASRGLGMNTEAFF.

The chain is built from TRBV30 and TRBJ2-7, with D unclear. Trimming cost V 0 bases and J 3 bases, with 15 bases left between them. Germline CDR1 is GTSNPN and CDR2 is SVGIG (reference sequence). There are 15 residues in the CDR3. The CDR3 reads CAWSVGLGQYYEQYF. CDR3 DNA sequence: TGTGCCTGGAGTGTTGGTCTTGGGCAGTACTACGAGCAGTACTTC.

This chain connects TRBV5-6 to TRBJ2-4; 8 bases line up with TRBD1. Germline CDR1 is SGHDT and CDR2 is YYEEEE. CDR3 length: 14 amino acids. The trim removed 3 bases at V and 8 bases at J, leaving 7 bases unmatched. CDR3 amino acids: CASSSRLQGDIQYF. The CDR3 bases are TGTGCCAGCAGCTCGCGATTACAGGGGGACATTCAGTACTTC.

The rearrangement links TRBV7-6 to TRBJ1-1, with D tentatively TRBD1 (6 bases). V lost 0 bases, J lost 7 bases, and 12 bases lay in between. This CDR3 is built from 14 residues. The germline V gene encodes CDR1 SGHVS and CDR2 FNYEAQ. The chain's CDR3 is CASSLAGGADEAFF. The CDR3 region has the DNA TGTGCCAGCAGCTTAGCCGGGGGGGCAGATGAAGCTTTCTTT.